This passage covers 27 T cell receptor beta chains from one sample sequenced in a study of blood T cells in healthy people across ages. Then a second PCR, running about 6 to 11 cycles, was carried out with a sample-barcoded 5' primer and a J-beta primer mix. MiXCR, run by TCRdb on the 5' RACE reads, gives a single entry per CDR3 protein. In the table there are roughly 1.6 million distinct CDR3 sequences, about 35% of which are singletons. Sequenced sample: blood. The receptors originated from a woman aged 25-40 years in good health.

About this clonotype itself: The junction departs from the called germline gene at one end, perhaps through a read error. V gene TRBV27 combines with J gene TRBJ2-4, with D maybe TRBD1 (6 bases). The DNA end is more similar to TRBJ2-7, so the J call may be wrong. The CDR3 extends over 13 amino acids. Germline V gives CDR1 MNHEY, CDR2 SMNVEV (reference sequence). The CDR3 sequence: CACSIDRSYEQYF. The CDR3 region has the DNA TGTGCCTGCAGTATCGACAGGAGCTACGAGCAGTACTTC.

This clonotype appeared a few times. The chain is built from TRBV13 and TRBJ2-5; 8 nucleotides agree with TRBD1. The CDR3 consists of 16 residues. Germline CDR1 PRHDT, CDR2 FYEKMQ (reference sequence). Unmatched junction bases numbered 13, after V lost 5 bases and J lost 5 bases. As DNA, the CDR3 is TGTGCCAGCAGCGACGGACAGGGCCTTGTGGGGGAGACCCAGTACTTC. Translation: CASSDGQGLVGETQYF.

Many counts were recorded for this clonotype. This chain links TRBV12-3 or TRBV12-4 with TRBJ2-3; D is perhaps TRBD1 (6 bases). This CDR3 spans 16 amino acids. V shed 3 bases and J shed 2 bases, with 15 bases lying between them. As DNA, the CDR3 is TGTGCCAGCAGTTTTCCCAGGGGAATAGCCACAGATACGCAGTATTTT. Translation gives CASSFPRGIATDTQYF.

This clonotype was observed a few times. The chain carries TRBV20-1 and TRBJ2-1, with 8 bases identical to TRBD2. This CDR3 is built from 15 residues. With 3 bases clipped from V and 3 bases from J, the junction kept 7 bases outside the gene matches. CDR1 is DFQATT and CDR2 is SNEGSKA in the germline V gene (reference sequence). CDR3 in amino acids: CSASSGGLDYNEQFF. In nucleotides, the CDR3 is TGCAGTGCTAGCTCGGGAGGGTTAGACTACAATGAGCAGTTCTTC.

The V call is TRBV27, the J call TRBJ2-3, with no clear D. This CDR3 contains 13 residues. The V gene lost 6 bases and the J gene lost 5 bases, with 12 bases spanning the gap. From germline, CDR1 is MNHEY and CDR2 SMNVEV (reference sequence). CDR3 coding DNA: TGTGCCAGCAGCCTTCGTGTTCGAGATACGCAGTATTTT. This translates into CASSLRVRDTQYF.

The chain has TRBV5-1 and TRBJ2-5; maybe TRBD2 (6 bases). The CDR3 consists of 16 residues. Trimming removed 7 bases at V and 0 bases at J, with 19 bases between. The germline V gene encodes CDR1 SGHRS and CDR2 YFSETQ. CDR3 sequence: CASRPSGRLYQETQYF. CDR3 nucleotide sequence: TGCGCCAGCCGCCCCTCCGGGAGACTGTACCAAGAGACCCAGTACTTC.

The gene calls are TRBV10-1 and TRBJ1-2, with D hard to call. The CDR3 runs to 15 residues. The V end was cut by 9 bases, the J end by 4 bases, with 21 bases between. CDR1 WNHNN and CDR2 SYGVQD come from the germline V gene (reference sequence). CDR3 DNA: TGCGCCAGAAGAAACGCGAGGCGTCGGGGCTATGGCTACACCTTC. Residues: CARRNARRRGYGYTF.

The gene calls are TRBV28 and TRBJ2-3, with a weak D call TRBD2 (6 bases). V was cut by 10 bases and J by 2 bases, with 16 bases left in between. CDR1 is MDHEN, CDR2 SYDVKM, per germline. This CDR3 has 14 amino acids. CDR3 sequence reads: CATGVGSFTDTQYF. The CDR3 region has the DNA TGTGCCACGGGTGTCGGGAGTTTCACAGATACGCAGTATTTT.

With regard to this clonotype: One end of the junction fails to match germline, which may point to a read error. V gene TRBV11-1 combines with J gene TRBJ1-2, with D tentatively TRBD1 (6 bases). This CDR3 is built from 14 residues. Looked up from germline, CDR1 is SGHAT and CDR2 is FQDESV (reference sequence). The CDR3 loop reads CTSSATQGTYGYTF. CDR3 DNA: TGTACCAGCAGCGCCACACAGGGAACCTATGGCTACACCTTC.

This clonotype has more than one count but fewer than ten. V gene TRBV6-1 combines with J gene TRBJ2-6; D is possibly TRBD1 (6 bases). V shed 2 bases and J shed 11 bases, with 7 bases lying between them. CDR1 is MNHNS, CDR2 SASEGT, per germline. The CDR3 sequence is 12 residues long. CDR3 residues: CASSERQDVLTF. The CDR3 coding sequence is TGTGCCAGCAGTGAACGACAGGACGTCCTGACTTTC.

This rearrangement joins TRBV7-6 to TRBJ2-4, with unresolved D. The J call may be mistaken, given a closer DNA end match to TRBJ2-7. CDR1 and CDR2 from the germline V gene are SGHVS and FNYEAQ. The CDR3 is 16 residues long. CDR3 sequence: CASSSQAYPDLCEQYF. Here the CDR3 DNA reads TGTGCCAGCAGCTCTCAAGCATATCCTGATCTCTGCGAGCAGTACTTC.

This rearrangement joins TRBV6-1 to TRBJ2-1; TRBD2 matches 7 bases. The CDR3 has 14 amino acids. V lost 2 bases to trimming and J lost 12 bases; unmatched junction nucleotides: 10. From germline, CDR1 is MNHNS and CDR2 SASEGT. CDR3 DNA: TGTGCCAGCAGTGAAAGACCAGCGGGGTCCGGGCAGTTCTTC. This sequence encodes CASSERPAGSGQFF.

This clonotype was recorded a few times. V is TRBV7-2 and J is TRBJ2-7; D gene uncertain. V was trimmed by 1 base and J by 1 base, leaving 5 bases between them. Germline lookup yields CDR1 SGHTA and CDR2 FQGNSA. CDR3 length: 13 amino acids. CDR3 in amino acids: CASSLEISYEQYF. As DNA, the CDR3 is TGTGCCAGCAGCTTAGAAATTTCCTACGAGCAGTACTTC.

The chain combines TRBV5-1 with TRBJ1-4; TRBD1 might be the D (6 bases). V lost 6 bases and J lost 3, with 12 bases in between. This CDR3 region has 14 residues. Germline V lookup: CDR1 SGHRS, CDR2 YFSETQ. CDR3 bases: TGCGCCAGCAAACCAGGGGCGGCTAATGAAAAACTGTTTTTT. Its protein is CASKPGAANEKLFF.

This chain joins TRBV20-1 and TRBJ2-7; D may be TRBD2 (5 bases). Between the trimmed V and J ends, which lost 3 bases and 2 bases, there was a span of 17 bases. Per the germline V gene, CDR1 is DFQATT and CDR2 is SNEGSKA (reference sequence). This CDR3 is 15 amino acids long. This CDR3 reads CSARASNLATYEQYF. The CDR3 nucleotides read TGCAGTGCTAGGGCTAGTAACCTAGCTACCTACGAGCAGTACTTC.

To note about this clonotype: A read error may produce the germline difference seen at one junction end. This chain uses TRBV14 with TRBJ1-6; maybe TRBD1 (6 bases). CDR1 and CDR2 (germline): SGHDN, FVKESK. This CDR3 is 14 amino acids long. CDR3 amino acids: CAGSQGPYNSPLHF. DNA of the CDR3: TGTGCCGGCAGCCAGGGGCCTTATAATTCACCCCTCCACTTT. Variable domain in full (rest from reference TRBV14 and TRBJ1-6): EAGVTQFPSHSVIEKGQTVTLRCDPISGHDNLYWYRRVMGKEIKFLLHFVKESKQDESGMPNNRFLAERTGGTYSTLKVQPAELEDSGVYFCAGSQGPYNSPLHFGNGTRLTVT.

This chain connects TRBV30 to TRBJ1-5; possible D gene TRBD1, 5 bases. Germline CDR1 is GTSNPN and CDR2 is SVGIG (reference sequence). The CDR3 runs 14 residues. V lost 0 bases and J 1 base, leaving 7 bases between the germline ends. CDR3 nucleotides: TGTGCCTGGAGTGTCCAGGGAAGCAATCAGCCCCAGCATTTT. This sequence encodes CAWSVQGSNQPQHF.

This clonotype was recorded a few times. The chain recombines TRBV21-1 with TRBJ2-5; the table assigns TRBD1, which was not confirmed against the DNA. TRBV21-1 has pseudogene status. The CDR3 consists of 15 residues. The CDR3 nucleotides are TGTGCCAGCAGCGGTCACCGGACAAATGAAGAGACCCAGTACTTC. It specifies CASSGHRTNEETQYF.

The gene calls are TRBV3-1 and TRBJ1-5, with 9 bases fitting TRBD1. V was pared by 4 bases and J by 1 base, with 5 bases of the junction left unmatched. CDR3 length: 16 amino acids. Germline CDR1 and CDR2: LGHDT and YNNKEL (reference sequence). CDR3: CASSREGTGSNQPQHF. The CDR3 DNA follows: TGTGCCAGCAGCCGAGAAGGGACAGGGAGCAATCAGCCCCAGCATTTT.

This clonotype was seen only a few times. V and J are TRBV29-1 and TRBJ2-7; D is perhaps TRBD1 (7 bases). Between the trimmed V and J ends, which lost 8 bases and 6 bases, there was a span of 17 bases. The germline V gene has CDR1 SQVTM and CDR2 ANQGSEA. CDR3 length equals 12 residues. This CDR3 is CSCGTAGVEQYF. CDR3 nucleotides: TGCAGCTGCGGGACAGCTGGAGTCGAGCAGTACTTC.

This clonotype was seen only a few times. The CDR3 reads CASSKGYYEQYF. CDR3 DNA: TGTGCCAGCAGCAAGGGCTACTACGAGCAGTACTTC. The J gene is TRBJ2-7, the V gene TRBV6-2 or TRBV6-3, with D uncertain. V lost 6 bases, J lost 3 bases, and 9 bases lay in between. Germline assignment: CDR1 MNHEY and CDR2 SVGEGT. The CDR3 is 12 residues long.

This clonotype occurred a few times. A read error is possible here, since a much larger clone lies one base away. The chain employs TRBV7-7 and TRBJ2-5; D tentatively fits TRBD1 or TRBD2 (5 bases each). Germline loops: CDR1 SSHAT, CDR2 FNYEAQ (reference sequence). The CDR3 extends over 13 amino acids. The CDR3 DNA follows: TGTACCAGCAGCACCGAGGGGCGGGAGACCCAGTACTTC. Translating it yields CTSSTEGRETQYF.

V and J are TRBV12-3 or TRBV12-4 and TRBJ2-5, with 11 nucleotides matching TRBD2. The length of the CDR3 is 15 residues. Trimming cost V 6 bases and J 4 bases; bases outside gene matches: 7. For the CDR3, the DNA is TGTGCCAGCAGCCTGATAGCGGGAGGGGCAGAGACCCAGTACTTC. It translates to CASSLIAGGAETQYF.

This chain links TRBV20-1 with TRBJ2-1; 10 positions match TRBD2. In germline, CDR1 is DFQATT, CDR2 SNEGSKA (reference sequence). CDR3 length equals 16 residues. The V gene end was trimmed by 1 base and the J gene end by 3 bases; junction bases not matched to a gene: 6. The CDR3 region is CSARGGQRGGYNEQFF. The CDR3 nucleotides read TGCAGTGCTAGAGGGGGGCAGCGGGGGGGCTACAATGAGCAGTTCTTC.

The sample holds many counts of this clonotype. This rearrangement joins TRBV30 to TRBJ1-1; D unresolved. The CDR3 is 11 residues long. Germline V lookup: CDR1 GTSNPN, CDR2 SVGIG (reference sequence). Trimming pared 7 bases from V and 6 bases from J, leaving 12 bases between. The CDR3 protein is CALAHMSEAFF. CDR3 in DNA: TGTGCCTTGGCACACATGTCTGAAGCTTTCTTT.

The gene calls are TRBV7-9 and TRBJ1-1, with D possibly being TRBD1 (5 bases). The CDR3 has 12 amino acids. In germline, CDR1 is SEHNR, CDR2 FQNEAQ (reference sequence). Trimming shortened V by 4 bases and J by 6 bases, and 9 bases separated the two germline ends. The CDR3 here is CASSSLGPEAFF. CDR3 DNA sequence: TGTGCCAGCAGCTCCCTGGGGCCTGAAGCTTTCTTT. The full variable domain, rest sourced from reference TRBV7-9 and TRBJ1-1, is DTGVSQNPRHKITKRGQNVTFRCDPISEHNRLYWYRQTLGQGPEFLTYFQNEAQLEKSRLLSDRFSAERPKGSFSTLEIQRTEQGDSAMYLCASSSLGPEAFFGQGTRLTVV.

There are a few counts of this clonotype. The chain has TRBV29-1 and TRBJ1-5; the D gene is possibly TRBD1 (6 bases). Germline V gene sequence: CDR1 SQVTM, CDR2 ANQGSEA. The CDR3 runs to 12 residues. Trimming left V 6 bases short and J 7 bases short, with 13 bases between. The CDR3 DNA sequence: TGCAGCGTGGGCGACAGGCAGCAGCCCCAGCATTTT. Translation gives CSVGDRQQPQHF.